Below are 9 T cell receptor beta chains sequenced from a single sample in a study of graft-versus-host responses after intestinal transplantation. Sequencing used immunoSEQ multiplex PCR; TCRdb keeps in-frame clones, though not all of them. This sample has 40,000 or so clones; around four fifths occur once, and the top ten carry 3.5% to 4.5%. The sample consisted of PBMCs, taken less than 1,400 days after transplant. These receptors all come from a human patient who received an intestinal transplant, so some T cells may come from the graft donor.

This CDR3 is CASSLAGSQGEQYF. CDR3 in DNA: TGTGCCAGCAGCTTGGCAGGGAGTCAGGGGGAGCAGTACTTC. The rearrangement joins TRBV7-9 to TRBJ2-7, with D possibly matching TRBD1 (6 bases). The CDR3 totals 14 residues. Per the germline V gene, CDR1 is SEHNR and CDR2 is FQNEAQ (reference sequence). Trimming took 3 bases from V and 7 from J, leaving 16 bases between them.

The chain joins TRBV28 to TRBJ2-3, with 10 bases that match TRBD1. V lost 6 bases, J lost 4 bases, and 10 bases stayed unmatched. Germline values: CDR1 MDHEN, CDR2 SYDVKM. The CDR3 covers 16 residues. CDR3 residues: CASRNLGQGVSDTQYF. The CDR3 region has the DNA TGTGCCAGCAGGAATCTCGGACAGGGGGTCTCAGATACGCAGTATTTT.

V and J are TRBV5-4 and TRBJ2-1; 7 positions agree with TRBD2. Trimming cost V 4 bases and J 3 bases; bases outside gene matches: 4. The length of the CDR3 is 14 residues. The V gene's germline CDR1 is SGHNT and CDR2 YYREEE (reference sequence). The CDR3 nucleotides are TGTGCCAGCAGCCAGTGGGGGGGCTACAATGAGCAGTTCTTC. Encoded protein: CASSQWGGYNEQFF.

In its sample, this clone ranks as medium-sized. The chain carries TRBV2 and TRBJ2-7, with TRBD2 identical over 8 bases. The CDR3 has 17 amino acids. After removal of 2 bases from V and 4 bases from J, the junction contained 13 bases not matched to a gene. Germline CDR1 and CDR2: SNHLY and FYNNEI. The CDR3 sequence: CASSETLLSTSEYEQYF. In DNA form, the CDR3 reads TGTGCCAGCAGTGAAACCCTCCTATCGACTAGCGAGTACGAGCAGTACTTC.

The rearrangement links TRBV27 to TRBJ2-2, with D possibly being TRBD2 (6 bases). Trimming left V 5 bases short and J 5 bases short, with 12 bases between. The germline CDR1 and CDR2 sequences are MNHEY and SMNVEV (reference sequence). There are 14 residues in the CDR3. The CDR3 nucleotides read TGTGCCAGCAGTCCACTGGCGGGGACCGGGGAGCTGTTTTTT. Its protein is CASSPLAGTGELFF.

This chain links TRBV2 with TRBJ2-5, with a possible D match to TRBD2 (7 bases). This CDR3 is 18 amino acids long. Germline CDR1 and CDR2: SNHLY and FYNNEI. V lost 0 bases, J lost 7 bases, and 24 bases lay in between. The CDR3, as DNA: TGTGCCAGCAGTGAAGCGGGGAGGGGGGCCGTACTTTCGGGGACCCAGTACTTC. Translation: CASSEAGRGAVLSGTQYF.

The chain links TRBV6-4 to TRBJ2-2, with D tentatively TRBD1 (7 bases). V was shortened by 4 bases and J by 3 bases, with 9 bases between the two germline ends. Germline V gene sequence: CDR1 MRHNA, CDR2 SNTAGT. The CDR3 is 14 amino acids. The CDR3 loop reads CASSVRGDTGELFF. CDR3 DNA sequence: TGTGCCAGCAGTGTCAGGGGGGACACCGGGGAGCTGTTTTTT.

The chain uses TRBV19 and TRBJ1-5; tentative D call: TRBD1 (5 bases). The germline V gene has CDR1 LNHDA and CDR2 SQIVND (reference sequence). Trimming removed 7 bases from V and 5 bases from J, with 18 bases in between. This CDR3 is 15 amino acids long. This CDR3 is CASNLIGAAYQPQHF. The CDR3 DNA is TGTGCCAGTAACTTGATCGGGGCAGCATATCAGCCCCAGCATTTT.

This chain joins TRBV10-3 and TRBJ1-2; D perhaps matches TRBD1 (5 bases). Germline values: CDR1 ENHRY, CDR2 SYGVKD. V lost 2 bases and J lost 6, with 10 bases in between. CDR3 length: 13 amino acids. In DNA form, the CDR3 reads TGTGCCATCAGTGAGGGGGCACAGGATGGCTACACCTTC. Protein sequence: CAISEGAQDGYTF.